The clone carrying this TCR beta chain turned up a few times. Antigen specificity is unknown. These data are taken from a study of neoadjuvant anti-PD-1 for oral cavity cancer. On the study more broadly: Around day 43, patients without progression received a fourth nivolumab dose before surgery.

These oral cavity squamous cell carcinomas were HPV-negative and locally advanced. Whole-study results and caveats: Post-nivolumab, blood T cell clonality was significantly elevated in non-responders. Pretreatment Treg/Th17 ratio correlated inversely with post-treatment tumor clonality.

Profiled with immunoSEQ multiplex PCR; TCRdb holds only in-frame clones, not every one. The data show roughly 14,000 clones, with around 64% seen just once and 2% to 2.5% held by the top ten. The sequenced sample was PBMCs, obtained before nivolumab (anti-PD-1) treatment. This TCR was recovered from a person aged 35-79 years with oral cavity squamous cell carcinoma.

CDR3 protein: CASRARTQGVDSPLHF. CDR3 sequence (DNA): TGTGCCAGCAGGGCCAGAACACAGGGAGTGGATTCACCCCTCCACTTT. This chain connects TRBV2 to TRBJ1-6; weak D call: TRBD1 (6 bases). Germline V gene data show CDR1 as SNHLY and CDR2 as FYNNEI. Trimming left V 6 bases short and J 8 bases short, with 20 bases between. The CDR3 contains 16 residues.